This record looks at one TCR beta chain sequence and its context. The antigen remains unidentified. The sample originates from a study of identical twins. V was shortened by 5 bases and J by 5 bases, with 18 bases between the two germline ends. The CDR3 contains 15 residues. Germline loops: CDR1 SGHAT, CDR2 FQNNGV. TCRdb re-analysed the 5' RACE reads in MiXCR, keeping a single row per CDR3 protein. The sample has roughly 250,000 distinct CDR3 sequences, 11% to 15% seen once. Study outcomes and limitations: Analyses of zero insertions could be partly confounded by invariant MAIT and iNKT cells.

Sample: memory (CD45RO+) T cells sorted from blood. The rearrangement uses TRBV11-2 and TRBJ2-5, with D possibly matching TRBD1 (6 bases). The receptor's source is a woman aged 18-30 years in good health. The CDR3 loop reads CASSLNVGAGETQYF. CDR3 coding DNA: TGTGCCAGCAGCCTCAACGTGGGGGCCGGTGAGACCCAGTACTTC.